These 12 T cell receptor beta chains were all obtained from the same sample, sequenced in a study of T-cell memory formation after mild COVID-19. One entry per CDR3 protein, called by TCRdb with MiXCR from the 5' RACE reads. This sample has roughly 52,000 distinct CDR3 sequences, with 5.5% to 7.5% found just once. Source material: PBMCs or a T cell subset sorted from them (not recorded which). The receptors were gathered from a man between 18 and 35 years old who had mild COVID-19 (a few samples of this study predate the infection). Cell type and time point are not known.

This clonotype has at least ten counts. The V gene is TRBV5-4, the J gene TRBJ2-3; D remains ambiguous. This CDR3 has 13 residues. Trimming cost V 4 bases and J 4 bases, with 10 bases left between them. Germline V gene sequence: CDR1 SGHNT, CDR2 YYREEE (reference sequence). CDR3 bases: TGTGCCAGCAGCCCGGACGGTGCAGATACGCAGTATTTT. It codes for CASSPDGADTQYF.

In its sample, this clonotype was seen a few times. The V and J genes are TRBV7-2 and TRBJ2-5; a weak D match, TRBD1 (6 bases). The V end was cut by 5 bases, the J end by 3 bases, with 22 bases between. The CDR3 totals 17 residues. The germline V gene has CDR1 SGHTA and CDR2 FQGNSA. The CDR3 sequence: CASSPGVQAWGKETQYF. Here the CDR3 DNA reads TGTGCCAGCAGCCCAGGGGTACAGGCCTGGGGCAAAGAGACCCAGTACTTC.

This clonotype was picked up many times. The chain has TRBV7-3 and TRBJ2-3; D is uncertain. This CDR3 comprises 13 residues. Per germline, CDR1 SGHTA and CDR2 FQGTGA. V lost 0 bases to trimming and J lost 5 bases, with 6 bases between them. CDR3 amino acids: CASSLTFEDTQYF. The CDR3 region has the DNA TGTGCCAGCAGCTTAACGTTTGAAGATACGCAGTATTTT.

This clonotype was picked up many times. CDR3 DNA: TGTGCCAGCAGCTTAGTTGGCACAGATACGCAGTATTTT. This encodes CASSLVGTDTQYF. The V gene is TRBV7-2, the J gene TRBJ2-3; D ambiguous. The CDR3 covers 13 residues. V was shortened by 1 base and J by 1 base, with 3 bases between the two germline ends. Germline CDR1 reads SGHTA; CDR2 reads FQGNSA.

V is TRBV7-3 and J is TRBJ2-2; 8 bases are shared with TRBD1. CDR1 is SGHTA and CDR2 is FQGTGA in the germline V gene. This CDR3 contains 16 residues. J gave up 7 bases and V 6 bases, and 13 bases lay outside the gene matches. The CDR3 loop is CASSSTGTGTGGELFF. CDR3 sequence (DNA): TGTGCCAGCAGTTCAACCGGGACAGGCACCGGCGGGGAGCTGTTTTTT.

CDR3 region: CASSLGIGRETQYF. The CDR3 nucleotides read TGTGCCAGCAGCTTAGGGATCGGTCGGGAGACCCAGTACTTC. The chain has TRBV7-8 and TRBJ2-5; no reliable D call. Germline CDR1 reads SGHVS; CDR2 reads FQNEAQ. V lost 1 base, J lost 5 bases, and 11 bases lay in between. This CDR3 region has 14 residues.

Only a few counts were recorded for this clonotype. The V gene is TRBV28, the J gene TRBJ2-3, with TRBD1 matching over 8 bases. The CDR3 has 14 residues. Germline loops: CDR1 MDHEN, CDR2 SYDVKM. V dropped 6 bases and J dropped 4; count of bases not matched to a gene: 6. The CDR3 sequence is CASRSTGASDTQYF. CDR3 DNA sequence: TGTGCCAGCAGGTCGACAGGGGCCTCAGATACGCAGTATTTT.

This clonotype was observed a handful of times. This chain joins TRBV20-1 and TRBJ2-5; 8 bases are shared with TRBD1. J gave up 4 bases and V 6 bases, and 10 bases lay outside the gene matches. Germline V lookup: CDR1 DFQATT, CDR2 SNEGSKA (reference sequence). The CDR3 runs 14 residues. DNA for the CDR3: TGCAGTGCGGGCCCTGGGACAGGCGGAGAGACCCAGTACTTC. Translating it yields CSAGPGTGGETQYF.

This clonotype was seen just once. V gene TRBV12-3 or TRBV12-4 combines with J gene TRBJ1-2; 9 nucleotides line up with TRBD1. Trimming cost V 7 bases and J 4 bases; bases outside gene matches: 4. The CDR3 is made up of 13 amino acids. The DNA of the CDR3 is TGTGCCAGCAACCCGGGACAGGGCTATGGCTACACCTTC. This encodes CASNPGQGYGYTF.

The CDR3 region is CASSELQRRTEAFF. The CDR3 nucleotides are TGTGCCAGCAGTGAACTGCAGAGACGGACCGAAGCTTTCTTT. This chain connects TRBV6-1 to TRBJ1-1, with D uncertain. Germline CDR1 and CDR2: MNHNS and SASEGT. V gave up 2 bases and J gave up 8 bases, with 15 bases separating them. This CDR3 is 14 amino acids long.

This clonotype was seen a few times. The CDR3, as DNA: TGTGCCAGCAGTGAATATTCCCCCGATACTGAAGCTTTCTTT. It encodes CASSEYSPDTEAFF. The chain links TRBV25-1 to TRBJ1-1; D ambiguous. The length of the CDR3 is 14 residues. Trimming pared 0 bases from V and 5 bases from J, leaving 10 bases between. Germline V lookup: CDR1 MGHDK, CDR2 SYGVNS.

The rearrangement uses TRBV5-1 and TRBJ2-3; TRBD2 might be the D (5 bases). The CDR3 is 14 residues long. Germline V lookup: CDR1 SGHRS, CDR2 YFSETQ. Trimming left V 0 bases short and J 3 bases short, with 8 bases between. CDR3 in DNA: TGCGCCAGCAGCTTGGCAACGGGGACAGATACGCAGTATTTT. Its protein product is CASSLATGTDTQYF.